This TCR beta chain was captured in a study of blood T cells in healthy people across ages (dated by TCRdb to about 2015). About the investigation overall: In model experiments, roughly one uniquely barcoded TCR beta cDNA molecule per two T cells was captured by template switching. Donors were grouped into four age groups: young (average about 15 years), middle-aged (roughly 40), aged (approximately 58) and long-lived (about 89). Donors of different ages were randomly distributed across sequencing lanes to avoid experimental bias. The study analyzed two additional independent replicas of 1 million unique cDNA reads from the same blood draw for two donors, one aged 18 to 29 and one aged 80 or older. Using deep sequencing normalized with unique cDNA molecular identifiers, the study measured how TCR beta repertoire diversity changes with age. Broad study findings and their caveats: The percentage of naive T cells measured by flow cytometry correlated strongly with observed TCR beta diversity. Estimates of total diversity based on one million sequenced T cells were considered lower bounds and underestimates. Observed TCR beta diversity per million T cells fell roughly linearly with age, and a significant reduction was already apparent by age around 40. Donor CMV infection status was unknown, potentially confounding age-related changes in expanded clonotypes. Compared with the aged group, the long-lived group had more naive CD4+ T cells, fewer expanded clones and increased TCR diversity, suggesting age selection. Bulk unsorted PBMC profiling prevented conclusive comparison of naive and antigen-experienced compartments.

Systemically healthy Caucasian individuals from Russia, approximately 39 in total and aged about 6 to 95 years, were included as donors. Each donor gave 8.5 to 10 milliliters of peripheral blood, collected into EDTA-treated Vacutainer tubes. PBMCs were isolated by Ficoll-Paque density-gradient centrifugation, with at least 6 million obtained per sample. Trizol reagent was used to extract total RNA from PBMCs, with at least 5.5 micrograms per sample. For every donor, an aliquot of PBMCs went through flow cytometry to measure the percentages of naive CD45RAhigh/CD27high T cells. Libraries were made using 5' RACE. Data came from an Illumina HiSeq 2500. A second PCR of about 7 to 12 cycles was run with a J-beta primer mix and a sample-barcoded 5' primer. Each TCR beta cDNA molecule received a unique molecular identifier from a template-switch 5' adaptor carrying 12 random nucleotides. At least 2.5 million CDR3-containing paired-end reads were obtained from each sample. The Mint cDNA synthesis kit, primed by a TRBC-specific oligonucleotide, was used to synthesize first-strand cDNA from all RNA. All cDNA was treated with uracil-DNA glycosylase and then went through a first 18-cycle PCR with the universal primers M1SS and BC2_uni_R. In the original analysis: Normalization of each sample was performed by random selection of 1 million high-quality reads, each carrying a distinct molecular identifier. Instead of being binned into consensus sequences, reads that shared molecular identifiers were thrown out. MiTCR, with a Q25 quality threshold and the strictest error-elimination algorithm, was used for CDR3 identification, clonotype clustering and error correction. A nonparametric unseen species model using Euler transformation provided a lower-bound estimate of total TCR beta diversity. The public sequencing data were trimmed at Q25 with fastp and processed into clonotypes with MiXCR by TCRdb, which kept only in-frame beta chains. Merged by CDR3 protein, the rows form single entries marked with the most common genes and DNA. Here the V and J calls rest on TCRdb's processing, not on the authors' analysis. The sample table records approximately 1,000,000 distinct CDR3 sequences; under 40% of these occur just once. In total, the top ten clones hold about an eighth of the sample.

This clonotype has just a few counts. Its antigen specificity is not known. Nothing much larger sits one base from this clone, and base qualities are not available. The receptor's source is a man aged 18 to 30 in good health. The specimen was blood.

The CDR3 is CASSFLSTDGYTF. The nucleotide sequence reads as follows: TGTGCCAGCAGCTTCCTCTCGACGGATGGCTACACCTTC. The rearrangement joined TRBV5-6 to TRBJ1-2; the D gene remains uncertain. There are 13 amino acids in the CDR3, from cysteine to phenylalanine inclusive. The kept DNA is CDR3 alone, 39 bases in frame from the first base. The germline V gene yields SGHDT for CDR1 and YYEEEE for CDR2. The junction carries 11 bases between V and J, which are trimmed by 2 bases and 6 bases respectively.